Listed below are T cell receptor beta chains from one sample, sequenced in a study of blood T cell repertoires in COVID-19. Method: immunoSEQ multiplex PCR; TCRdb's copy keeps in-frame clones and lacks some. The sample holds approximately 25,000 clones, approximately 74% seen once. The source material was peripheral blood. The source of these receptors is a man aged 50 or older with COVID-19, enrolled during active disease. Each CDR3 is given with its conserved first and last residue. Fields, in order: D gene, J gene, clone size, V gene, CDR3 protein, CDR3 DNA. The D gene is left open where the match is weak. Not every row has a clone size; where given, it reads once, few, many or a size class.

D gene: TRBD2; J gene: TRBJ2-1; clone size: NA; V gene: TRBV2; CDR3 protein: CASSEGGRAVEEQFF; CDR3 DNA: TGTGCCAGCAGTGAGGGCGGGAGGGCCGTCGAGGAGCAGTTCTTC
D gene: NA; J gene: TRBJ1-2; clone size: NA; V gene: TRBV29-1; CDR3 protein: CSVEEARGIGYTF; CDR3 DNA: TGCAGCGTTGAAGAGGCCAGAGGCATTGGCTACACCTTC
D gene: NA; J gene: TRBJ1-3; clone size: once; V gene: TRBV12-2; CDR3 protein: CASRLRGARGNTIYF; CDR3 DNA: TGTGCAAGTCGCTTACGGGGGGCGAGAGGAAACACCATATATTTT
D gene: TRBD2; J gene: TRBJ2-7; clone size: medium-sized; V gene: TRBV27; CDR3 protein: CASSLLAGVLEQYF; CDR3 DNA: TGTGCCAGCAGTCTTTTAGCGGGAGTGCTCGAGCAGTACTTC
D gene: NA; J gene: TRBJ2-3; clone size: NA; V gene: TRBV5-1; CDR3 protein: CASSLDLEGSTQYF; CDR3 DNA: TGCGCCAGCAGCTTGGATCTAGAGGGAAGTACGCAGTATTTT
D gene: NA; J gene: TRBJ1-4; clone size: NA; V gene: TRBV27; CDR3 protein: CASSLSRQGSEKLFF; CDR3 DNA: TGTGCCAGCAGTTTATCTCGGCAGGGAAGTGAAAAACTGTTTTTT
D gene: TRBD1; J gene: TRBJ1-2; clone size: NA; V gene: TRBV2; CDR3 protein: CASTETTGGYGYTF; CDR3 DNA: TGTGCCAGCACCGAAACGACAGGGGGCTATGGCTACACCTTC
D gene: NA; J gene: TRBJ2-7; clone size: NA; V gene: TRBV5-6; CDR3 protein: CASSRVDRPNYEQYF; CDR3 DNA: TGTGCCAGCAGCCGTGTCGACAGGCCCAATTACGAGCAGTACTTC
D gene: TRBD1; J gene: TRBJ1-4; clone size: NA; V gene: TRBV7-6; CDR3 protein: CASSLGQGAINEKLFF; CDR3 DNA: TGTGCCAGCAGCTTGGGACAGGGGGCAATTAATGAAAAACTGTTTTTT
D gene: TRBD2; J gene: TRBJ2-7; clone size: NA; V gene: TRBV27; CDR3 protein: CASSTRTSGNLYEQYF; CDR3 DNA: TGTGCCAGCAGTACTCGGACTAGCGGGAATTTGTACGAGCAGTACTTC
D gene: NA; J gene: TRBJ1-1; clone size: NA; V gene: TRBV6-5; CDR3 protein: CASSYASQGSNTEAFF; CDR3 DNA: TGTGCCAGCAGTTACGCTTCACAGGGATCGAACACTGAAGCTTTCTTT
D gene: NA; J gene: TRBJ2-1; clone size: NA; V gene: TRBV30; CDR3 protein: CAWSVILEQFF; CDR3 DNA: TGTGCCTGGAGTGTAATTCTTGAGCAGTTCTTC
D gene: NA; J gene: TRBJ2-7; clone size: NA; V gene: TRBV12-3/TRBV12-4; CDR3 protein: CASSLDGVYEQYF; CDR3 DNA: TGTGCCAGCAGTTTAGACGGGGTATACGAGCAGTACTTC
D gene: NA; J gene: TRBJ2-7; clone size: NA; V gene: TRBV10-3; CDR3 protein: CAISRDNSYEQYF; CDR3 DNA: TGTGCCATCAGTAGGGACAACTCCTACGAGCAGTACTTC
D gene: NA; J gene: TRBJ2-7; clone size: NA; V gene: TRBV5-1; CDR3 protein: CASSLATGEQYF; CDR3 DNA: TGCGCCAGCAGCCTGGCTACGGGCGAGCAGTACTTC
D gene: NA; J gene: TRBJ2-1; clone size: NA; V gene: TRBV2; CDR3 protein: CASRALSYNEQFF; CDR3 DNA: TGTGCCAGCAGGGCCCTCTCCTACAATGAGCAGTTCTTC
D gene: TRBD1; J gene: TRBJ1-1; clone size: NA; V gene: TRBV2; CDR3 protein: CASSHTPDRGEAFF; CDR3 DNA: TGTGCCAGCAGTCATACACCTGACAGGGGAGAAGCTTTCTTT
D gene: TRBD1; J gene: TRBJ2-1; clone size: NA; V gene: TRBV4-1; CDR3 protein: CASSQLMGRDSRHNEQFF; CDR3 DNA: TGCGCCAGCAGCCAGTTAATGGGCCGGGACAGTAGGCACAATGAGCAGTTCTTC
D gene: TRBD2; J gene: TRBJ2-1; clone size: NA; V gene: TRBV7-3; CDR3 protein: CASIREGRIGGNEQFF; CDR3 DNA: TGTGCCAGCATTAGGGAGGGTCGGATCGGTGGGAATGAGCAGTTCTTC
D gene: TRBD1; J gene: TRBJ1-2; clone size: NA; V gene: TRBV6-1; CDR3 protein: CASSEQGYGTGHGYTF; CDR3 DNA: TGTGCCAGCAGTGAACAGGGTTACGGGACAGGGCATGGCTACACCTTC
D gene: NA; J gene: TRBJ1-6; clone size: NA; V gene: TRBV5-4; CDR3 protein: CASSSGTRERNSPLHF; CDR3 DNA: TGTGCCAGCAGCTCCGGGACAAGGGAACGAAATTCACCCCTCCACTTT
D gene: TRBD2; J gene: TRBJ2-3; clone size: NA; V gene: TRBV10-2; CDR3 protein: CASTGGEGRADTQYF; CDR3 DNA: TGCGCCAGCACGGGAGGGGAGGGCCGCGCAGATACGCAGTATTTT
D gene: TRBD1; J gene: TRBJ1-1; clone size: NA; V gene: TRBV10-2; CDR3 protein: CASRDRGDTEAFF; CDR3 DNA: TGCGCCAGCAGAGACAGGGGCGACACTGAAGCTTTCTTT
D gene: TRBD2; J gene: TRBJ2-1; clone size: NA; V gene: TRBV5-1; CDR3 protein: CASSLGLAGGLSYNEQFF; CDR3 DNA: TGCGCCAGCAGCCTGGGACTAGCGGGGGGGCTGTCCTACAATGAGCAGTTCTTC
D gene: NA; J gene: TRBJ2-7; clone size: few; V gene: TRBV6-1; CDR3 protein: CASSEVTGTSNEQYF; CDR3 DNA: TGTGCCAGCAGTGAAGTCACCGGGACATCCAACGAGCAGTACTTC
D gene: TRBD1; J gene: TRBJ2-7; clone size: NA; V gene: TRBV10-3; CDR3 protein: CAISEAVTQGVSYEQYF; CDR3 DNA: TGTGCCATCAGTGAGGCAGTAACACAGGGGGTTTCCTACGAGCAGTACTTC
D gene: NA; J gene: TRBJ1-1; clone size: NA; V gene: TRBV18; CDR3 protein: CASSPLGGTEAFF; CDR3 DNA: TGTGCCAGCTCACCCTTGGGGGGAACTGAAGCTTTCTTT
D gene: TRBD2; J gene: TRBJ2-5; clone size: NA; V gene: TRBV10-1; CDR3 protein: CAPGTSGGARGETQYF; CDR3 DNA: TGCGCCCCAGGGACTAGCGGGGGGGCCCGAGGAGAGACCCAGTACTTC
D gene: TRBD2; J gene: TRBJ2-4; clone size: NA; V gene: TRBV7-8; CDR3 protein: CASSSRTSEIAKNIQYF; CDR3 DNA: TGTGCCAGCTCGTCGAGGACTAGCGAAATAGCCAAAAACATTCAGTACTTC
D gene: TRBD1; J gene: TRBJ1-4; clone size: NA; V gene: TRBV24-1; CDR3 protein: CATSETGGAGEKLFF; CDR3 DNA: TGTGCCACCAGTGAAACAGGGGGCGCAGGGGAAAAACTGTTTTTT
D gene: NA; J gene: TRBJ1-6; clone size: NA; V gene: TRBV2; CDR3 protein: CASSTGLGANSPLHF; CDR3 DNA: TGTGCCAGCAGTACCGGGTTGGGGGCAAATTCACCCCTCCACTTT
D gene: NA; J gene: TRBJ1-2; clone size: NA; V gene: TRBV6-4; CDR3 protein: CASSAQGGYGYTF; CDR3 DNA: TGTGCCAGCAGTGCCCAAGGGGGCTATGGCTACACCTTC
D gene: TRBD1; J gene: TRBJ2-7; clone size: medium-sized; V gene: TRBV13; CDR3 protein: CASSTGTGQGLSSYEQYF; CDR3 DNA: TGTGCCAGCAGCACCGGGACAGGGCAAGGATTGAGCTCCTACGAGCAGTACTTC
D gene: TRBD2; J gene: TRBJ2-5; clone size: NA; V gene: TRBV28; CDR3 protein: CASSLTSGGRGTQYF; CDR3 DNA: TGTGCCAGCAGTTTAACTAGCGGTGGAAGGGGGACCCAGTACTTC
D gene: NA; J gene: TRBJ1-1; clone size: NA; V gene: TRBV28; CDR3 protein: CASSFWGGGSTEAFF; CDR3 DNA: TGTGCCAGCAGTTTTTGGGGGGGCGGAAGCACTGAAGCTTTCTTT
D gene: NA; J gene: TRBJ1-6; clone size: once; V gene: TRBV30; CDR3 protein: CAWSVPGNNSPLHF; CDR3 DNA: TGTGCCTGGAGTGTACCAGGGAATAATTCACCCCTCCACTTT
D gene: TRBD2; J gene: TRBJ2-1; clone size: NA; V gene: TRBV9; CDR3 protein: CASSTSGISNEQFF; CDR3 DNA: TGTGCCAGCAGCACTAGCGGGATCAGCAATGAGCAGTTCTTC
D gene: TRBD1; J gene: TRBJ2-3; clone size: few; V gene: TRBV11-3; CDR3 protein: CASSGRTGGGTDTQYF; CDR3 DNA: TGTGCCAGCAGCGGGCGGACAGGGGGTGGCACAGATACGCAGTATTTT
D gene: NA; J gene: TRBJ2-5; clone size: once; V gene: TRBV3-1/TRBV3-2; CDR3 protein: CASSHRPMGTKETQYF; CDR3 DNA: TGTGCCAGCAGCCACCGTCCTATGGGGACAAAAGAGACCCAGTACTTC